Sequencing of this TCR beta chain was carried out in a study of T-cell reconstitution after alpha-beta-depleted transplantation in children. Findings and limits, study-wide: About two months after transplant, alpha-beta T cells reportedly came from several hundred expanded graft clones. From newly produced T cells came most of the T-cell counts and diversity one year after transplant. Certain patients had high TCRbeta diversity at day 60, and it came from recipient T cells and thymic progenitors that survived.

The table lists this clonotype with a few counts. The antigen is not known. Preparation of the TCRbeta library used unique molecular identifiers. One entry per CDR3 protein results from TCRdb running MiXCR on the PCR reads. The sample gives 600,000 or so distinct CDR3 sequences, roughly 24% of which show up once; roughly an eighth is in the top ten. With 6 bases removed from V and 6 bases from J, the gap between germline ends came to 12 bases. The CDR3 spans 12 residues. Germline-derived CDR1 and CDR2 are ENHRY and SYGVKD. The sequenced sample was PBMCs, mostly from graft donor cells, obtained 360 days after TCRalphabeta/CD19-depleted stem cell transplant. V gene TRBV10-3 combines with J gene TRBJ2-7; tentatively, D is TRBD1 (5 bases). This TCR derives from a boy younger than two who had a stem cell transplant for acute myeloid leukemia, so the T cells may come from the graft donor. The CDR3 reads CAISEGVFEQYV. Written as DNA, the CDR3 is TGTGCCATCAGCGAAGGGGTGTTCGAGCAGTACGTC.